The next 21 T cell receptor beta chains were all read from a single sample in a study of CD8 T cells in Susac syndrome. RNA, at roughly 0.45 to 1 ug, was reverse transcribed with random hexamers. TCRdb analysed the immunoSEQ multiplex PCR reads with MiXCR anew, one entry per CDR3 protein. The repertoire holds about 210,000 distinct CDR3 sequences, with 95% as singletons. Sequenced material: CD4+ T cells from PBMCs. All receptors come from a human donor with multiple sclerosis.

This chain connects TRBV2 to TRBJ1-3, with 7 bases lining up with TRBD1. V was pared by 6 bases and J by 2 bases, with 7 bases of the junction left unmatched. In germline, CDR1 is SNHLY, CDR2 FYNNEI. The CDR3 consists of 15 residues. The CDR3: CASREPGGPGNTIYF. CDR3 bases: TGTGCCAGCAGAGAACCAGGGGGTCCTGGAAACACCATATATTTT.

The V gene is TRBV6-5, the J gene TRBJ1-2; 7 nucleotides align to TRBD1. This CDR3 is 14 amino acids long. V gave up 8 bases and J gave up 2 bases; unmatched junction bases: 8. In germline, CDR1 is MNHEY, CDR2 SVGAGI. CDR3 nucleotide sequence: TGTGCCAGCCGCTTAGACAGGGTCAACTATGGCTACACCTTC. Residues: CASRLDRVNYGYTF.

The CDR3 loop reads CASSEVAALNTEAFF. The CDR3 nucleotides read TGTGCCAGCAGTGAAGTAGCAGCCCTGAACACTGAAGCTTTCTTT. This chain links TRBV6-1 with TRBJ1-1; no clear D. V lost 1 base, J lost 0 bases, and 9 bases lay in between. Germline V gives CDR1 MNHNS, CDR2 SASEGT. There are 15 residues in the CDR3.

J is TRBJ1-4 and V is TRBV28, with D hard to call. Per germline, CDR1 MDHEN and CDR2 SYDVKM. Trimming cost V 6 bases and J 1 base, with 12 bases left between them. The CDR3 is 15 amino acids. The CDR3 DNA is TGTGCCAGCAGGCCCGGAGGGCGAACTAATGAAAAACTGTTTTTT. This sequence encodes CASRPGGRTNEKLFF.

This chain connects TRBV7-2 to TRBJ2-1; D not certain. Trimming took 7 bases from V and 7 from J, leaving 8 bases between them. CDR3 length equals 11 residues. The V gene's germline CDR1 is SGHTA and CDR2 FQGNSA. The CDR3 DNA sequence: TGTGCCAGCACCAAGCGTAATGAGCAGTTCTTC. This gives the protein CASTKRNEQFF.

The chain couples TRBV12-5 to TRBJ1-2; possible D gene TRBD1, 5 bases. Trimming left V 0 bases short and J 4 bases short, with 18 bases between. The CDR3 length is 17 residues. Germline V gene sequence: CDR1 LGHNT, CDR2 FRNRAP. CDR3: CASGLVRLGEPSYGYTF. The CDR3, as DNA: TGTGCTAGTGGTTTGGTACGGTTGGGGGAACCATCCTATGGCTACACCTTC.

V and J are TRBV30 and TRBJ1-1; a possible D gene is TRBD1 (6 bases). This CDR3 contains 13 residues. Germline V gives CDR1 GTSNPN, CDR2 SVGIG (reference sequence). The V gene lost 3 bases and the J gene lost 6 bases, with 14 bases spanning the gap. Here the CDR3 reads CAWRPTGGSEAFF. CDR3 nucleotide sequence: TGTGCCTGGAGACCGACGGGGGGCTCTGAAGCTTTCTTT. Drawing the rest from reference TRBV30 and TRBJ1-1, the complete variable domain is SQTIHQWPATLVQPVGSPLSLECTVEGTSNPNLYWYRQAAGRGLQLLFYSVGIGQISSEVPQNLSASRPQDRQFILSSKKLLLSDSGFYLCAWRPTGGSEAFFGQGTRLTVV.

The V call is TRBV23-1, the J call TRBJ1-2; D not certain. TRBV23-1 is placed among ORFs of uncertain function. With 0 bases removed from V and 8 bases from J, the gap between germline ends came to 10 bases. The CDR3 has 13 residues. CDR3 loop: CASSQSEGEGYTF. In nucleotides, the CDR3 is TGCGCCAGCAGTCAATCGGAGGGAGAGGGCTACACCTTC.

The chain has TRBV15 and TRBJ1-1; no definite D call. The CDR3 loop spans 13 amino acids. Trimming took 3 bases from V and 2 from J, leaving 7 bases between them. CDR1 is LNHNV and CDR2 is YYDKDF in the germline V gene (reference sequence). CDR3 amino acids: CATSRHANTEAFF. In nucleotides, the CDR3 is TGTGCCACCAGCAGGCATGCTAACACTGAAGCTTTCTTT. The full variable domain, rest sourced from reference TRBV15 and TRBJ1-1, is DAMVIQNPRYQVTQFGKPVTLSCSQTLNHNVMYWYQQKSSQAPKLLFHYYDKDFNNEADTPDNFQSRRPNTSFCFLDIRSPGLGDTAMYLCATSRHANTEAFFGQGTRLTVV.

The chain links TRBV30 to TRBJ1-1; perhaps TRBD1 as D (5 bases). Germline-derived CDR1 and CDR2 are GTSNPN and SVGIG (reference sequence). The CDR3 length is 11 residues. V shed 8 bases and J shed 3 bases, with 10 bases lying between them. CDR3 protein: CAGGRDTEAFF. CDR3 DNA sequence: TGTGCCGGGGGACGGGACACTGAAGCTTTCTTT.

The chain employs TRBV3-1 and TRBJ2-7; 11 nucleotides match TRBD2. The CDR3 totals 16 residues. Trimming took 4 bases from V and 3 from J; bases not matched to a gene: 8. Per the germline V gene, CDR1 is LGHDT and CDR2 is YNNKEL (reference sequence). CDR3 in amino acids: CASSPRQLAGDYEQYF. The CDR3 DNA reads TGTGCCAGCAGCCCCCGCCAACTAGCGGGAGACTACGAGCAGTACTTC.

The V and J genes are TRBV3-1 and TRBJ2-5, with 13 bases lining up with TRBD2. V lost 3 bases and J lost 4; bases outside the gene matches: 14. Germline assignment: CDR1 LGHDT and CDR2 YNNKEL (reference sequence). The CDR3 sequence is 19 residues long. The CDR3 DNA follows: TGTGCCAGCAGCCATAAAAGGACTAGCGGGAGCCCCTTTCGAGAGACCCAGTACTTC. This translates into CASSHKRTSGSPFRETQYF.

This clonotype appeared a single time. V usage is TRBV21-1 and J usage is TRBJ2-1; TRBD2, the table's D call, lacks a check against the DNA. TRBV21-1 is a recognized pseudogene. The CDR3 has 17 residues. The CDR3 bases are TGTGCCAGCAGCGAACGGCCGGGACTAGCTAAAGACAATGAGCAGTTCTTC. Its protein is CASSERPGLAKDNEQFF.

This chain connects TRBV7-9 to TRBJ1-1; D remains unclear. The CDR3 spans 15 residues. Germline CDR1 and CDR2: SEHNR and FQNEAQ (reference sequence). V lost 4 bases to trimming and J lost 3 bases, with 15 bases between them. The CDR3 DNA follows: TGTGCCAGCAGCTCCCCATCCGGCCTGGACACTGAAGCTTTCTTT. It encodes CASSSPSGLDTEAFF.

The rearrangement joins TRBV5-1 to TRBJ2-6; a possible D gene is TRBD1 (5 bases). Trimming took 4 bases from V and 2 from J, leaving 10 bases between them. Germline values: CDR1 SGHRS, CDR2 YFSETQ. The CDR3 is made up of 15 amino acids. In DNA, the CDR3 is TGCGCCAGCAGCATAGAAGGGGCTGGGGCCAACGTCCTGACTTTC. This codes for CASSIEGAGANVLTF.

V and J are TRBV6-5 and TRBJ1-6; a weak D match, TRBD1 (5 bases). The CDR3 has 13 amino acids. Germline CDR1 and CDR2: MNHEY and SVGAGI. V lost 0 bases and J lost 8, with 5 bases in between. Here the CDR3 reads CASSYSGDSPLHF. The CDR3 DNA follows: TGTGCCAGCAGTTACTCAGGGGATTCACCCCTCCACTTT.

The CDR3 sequence: CASSLMGGRYGYTF. The CDR3 DNA reads as TGTGCCAGCAGTTTAATGGGGGGAAGATATGGCTACACCTTC. The chain carries TRBV28 and TRBJ1-2, with D possibly matching TRBD1 (5 bases). V shed 2 bases and J shed 5 bases, with 12 bases lying between them. Germline loops: CDR1 MDHEN, CDR2 SYDVKM. This CDR3 is built from 14 residues.

This sequence joins TRBV29-1 and TRBJ2-7; perhaps TRBD2 as D (6 bases). CDR3 length: 12 residues. The germline gives CDR1 SQVTM, CDR2 ANQGSEA. V shed 2 bases and J shed 4 bases, with 9 bases lying between them. CDR3 DNA sequence: TGCAGCGTTGAAACGGGAGTATACGAGCAGTACTTC. It specifies CSVETGVYEQYF.

The chain recombines TRBV5-4 with TRBJ2-2; TRBD2 matches 8 bases. The CDR3 contains 16 residues. The germline V gene encodes CDR1 SGHNT and CDR2 YYREEE (reference sequence). Trimming at V came to 0 bases and at J to 6 bases, leaving 7 bases not matched to a gene. CDR3 nucleotides: TGTGCCAGCAGCTTGGCGGGACTAGGCGACCCCGGGGAGCTGTTTTTT. Translating it yields CASSLAGLGDPGELFF.

The rearrangement uses TRBV30 and TRBJ2-4; D gene uncertain. CDR3 length: 12 residues. CDR1 GTSNPN and CDR2 SVGIG come from the germline V gene (reference sequence). V was clipped by 3 bases and J by 0 bases, with 3 bases between them. CDR3 sequence: CAWRIAKNIQYF. In nucleotides, the CDR3 is TGTGCCTGGAGAATAGCCAAAAACATTCAGTACTTC.

This chain links TRBV6-5 with TRBJ1-2; TRBD1 agrees at 9 bases. The CDR3 sequence is 13 residues long. Germline trimming cut 11 bases from V and 7 bases from J; bases unmatched to any gene: 11. Germline-derived CDR1 and CDR2 are MNHEY and SVGAGI. For the CDR3, the DNA is TGTGCCTCTTCCGGGACAGGGACTTCTGGCTACACCTTC. Translation gives CASSGTGTSGYTF.